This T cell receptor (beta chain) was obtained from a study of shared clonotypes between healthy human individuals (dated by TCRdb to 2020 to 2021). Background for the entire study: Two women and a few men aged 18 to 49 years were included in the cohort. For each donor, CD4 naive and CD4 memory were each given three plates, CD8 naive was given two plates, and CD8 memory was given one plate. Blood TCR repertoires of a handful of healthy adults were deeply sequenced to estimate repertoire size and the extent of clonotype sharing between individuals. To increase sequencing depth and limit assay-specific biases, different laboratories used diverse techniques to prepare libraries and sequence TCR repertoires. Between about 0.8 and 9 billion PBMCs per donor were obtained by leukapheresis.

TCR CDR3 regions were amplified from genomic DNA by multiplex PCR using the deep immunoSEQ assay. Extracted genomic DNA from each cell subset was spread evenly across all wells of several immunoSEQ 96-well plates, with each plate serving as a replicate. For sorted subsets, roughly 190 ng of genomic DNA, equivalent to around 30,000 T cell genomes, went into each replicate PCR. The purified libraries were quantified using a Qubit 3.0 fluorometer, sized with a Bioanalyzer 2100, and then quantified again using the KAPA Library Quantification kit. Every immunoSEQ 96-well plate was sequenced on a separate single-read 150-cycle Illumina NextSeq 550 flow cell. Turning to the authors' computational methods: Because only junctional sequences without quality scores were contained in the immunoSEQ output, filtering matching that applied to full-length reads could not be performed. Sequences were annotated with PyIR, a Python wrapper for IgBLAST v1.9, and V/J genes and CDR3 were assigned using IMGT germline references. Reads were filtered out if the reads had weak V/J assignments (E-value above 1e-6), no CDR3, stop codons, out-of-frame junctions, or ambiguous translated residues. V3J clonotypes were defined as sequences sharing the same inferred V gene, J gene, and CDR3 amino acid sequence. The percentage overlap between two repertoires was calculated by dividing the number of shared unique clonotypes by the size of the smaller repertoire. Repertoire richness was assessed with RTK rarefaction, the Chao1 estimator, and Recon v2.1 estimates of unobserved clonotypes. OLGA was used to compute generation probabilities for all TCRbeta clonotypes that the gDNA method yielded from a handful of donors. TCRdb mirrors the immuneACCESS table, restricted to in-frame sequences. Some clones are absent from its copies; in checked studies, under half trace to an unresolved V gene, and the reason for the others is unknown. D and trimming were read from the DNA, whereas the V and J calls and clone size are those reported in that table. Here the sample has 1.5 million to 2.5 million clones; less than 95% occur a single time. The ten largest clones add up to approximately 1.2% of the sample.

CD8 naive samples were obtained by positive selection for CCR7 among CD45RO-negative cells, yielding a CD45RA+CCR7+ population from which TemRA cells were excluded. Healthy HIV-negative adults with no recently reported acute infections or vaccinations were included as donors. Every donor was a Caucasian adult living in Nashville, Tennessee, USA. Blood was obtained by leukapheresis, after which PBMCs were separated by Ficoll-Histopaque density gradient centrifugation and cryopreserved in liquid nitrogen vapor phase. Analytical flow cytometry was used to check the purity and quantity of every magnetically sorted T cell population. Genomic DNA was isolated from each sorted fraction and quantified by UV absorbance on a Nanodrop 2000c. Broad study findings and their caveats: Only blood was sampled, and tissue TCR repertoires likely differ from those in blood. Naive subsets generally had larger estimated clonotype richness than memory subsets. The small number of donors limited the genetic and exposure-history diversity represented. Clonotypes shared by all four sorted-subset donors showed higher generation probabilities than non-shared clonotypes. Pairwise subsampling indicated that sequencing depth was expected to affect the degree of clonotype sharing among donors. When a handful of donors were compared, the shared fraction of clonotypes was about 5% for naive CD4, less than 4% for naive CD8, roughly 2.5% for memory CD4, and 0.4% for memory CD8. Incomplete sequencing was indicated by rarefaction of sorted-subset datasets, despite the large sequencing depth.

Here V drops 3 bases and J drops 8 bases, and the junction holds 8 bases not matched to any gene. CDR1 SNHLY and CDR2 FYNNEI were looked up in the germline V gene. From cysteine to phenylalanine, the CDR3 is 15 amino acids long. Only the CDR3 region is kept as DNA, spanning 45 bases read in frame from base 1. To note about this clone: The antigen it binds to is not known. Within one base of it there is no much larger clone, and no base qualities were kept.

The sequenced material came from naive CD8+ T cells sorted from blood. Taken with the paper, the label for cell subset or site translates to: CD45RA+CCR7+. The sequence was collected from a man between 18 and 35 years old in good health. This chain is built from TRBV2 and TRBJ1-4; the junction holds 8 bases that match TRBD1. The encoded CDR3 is CASSDAQGAEEKLFF. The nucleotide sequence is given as TGTGCCAGCAGTGATGCTCAGGGGGCAGAGGAAAAACTGTTTTTT.